This T cell receptor beta chain is from a study of T cells in localized non-small cell lung cancer. Libraries were prepared by immunoSEQ multiplex PCR; TCRdb keeps only in-frame clonotypes and omits some of them. Of around 1,100 clones listed, about 32% are singletons. This clone ranks as large. V shed 6 bases and J 8 bases; nucleotides not matched to a gene: 8. This CDR3 has 14 residues. CDR1 and CDR2 (germline): KGHSH, LQKENI. The material was lung tumor tissue, obtained before any cancer treatment. The chain uses TRBV18 and TRBJ2-1; 9 bases agree with TRBD2. This TCR derives from a male donor older than 55 with stage I squamous cell lung carcinoma. The CDR3 DNA is TGTGCCAGCTCCCAGTTGATAGCGGGAGATGAGCAGTTCTTC. Translated, it gives CASSQLIAGDEQFF.